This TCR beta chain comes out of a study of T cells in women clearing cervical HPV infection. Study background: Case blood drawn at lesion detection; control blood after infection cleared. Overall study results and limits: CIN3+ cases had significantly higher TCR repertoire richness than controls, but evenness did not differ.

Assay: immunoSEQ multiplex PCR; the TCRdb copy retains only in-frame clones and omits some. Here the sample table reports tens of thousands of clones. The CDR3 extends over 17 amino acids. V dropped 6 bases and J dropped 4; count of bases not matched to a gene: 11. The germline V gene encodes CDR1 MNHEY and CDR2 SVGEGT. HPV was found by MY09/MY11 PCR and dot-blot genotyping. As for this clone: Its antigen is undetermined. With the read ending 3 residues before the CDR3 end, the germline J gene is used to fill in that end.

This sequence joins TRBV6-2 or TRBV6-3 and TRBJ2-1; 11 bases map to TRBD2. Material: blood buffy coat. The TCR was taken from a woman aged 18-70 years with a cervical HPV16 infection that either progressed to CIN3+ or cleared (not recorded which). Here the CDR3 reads CASSPRGTSGGYNEQFF. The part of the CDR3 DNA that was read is TGTGCCAGCAGCCCCAGAGGAACTAGCGGGGGTTACAATGAG.